Here is one T cell receptor (beta chain) with its context. What it binds is unknown. The sample comes from a study of shared clonotypes between healthy human individuals. Overall study results and limits: Few donors limited the genetic and exposure-history diversity represented.

Evenly divided among several immunoSEQ plates was the genomic DNA of each subset. The assay was immunoSEQ multiplex PCR, and TCRdb's table has in-frame clones only and misses some. This sample has over a million clones; 75% to 80% occur once, and the top ten carry under 0.65%. CDR1 is SGDLS and CDR2 is YYNGEE in the germline V gene. Trimming cost V 0 bases and J 7 bases, with 16 bases left between them. The CDR3 sequence is 16 residues long. The chain uses TRBV9 and TRBJ2-2; the D gene is possibly TRBD2 (7 bases). The clonotype originates from a man aged 18 to 29 in good health. Some clones in this sample may be carry-over from other donors' samples. The sequenced material came from memory CD4+ T cells from PBMCs. The subset was: CD45RA-negative fraction. The CDR3 protein is CASSVAFRGGVGELFF. Written as DNA, the CDR3 is TGTGCCAGCAGCGTAGCTTTCAGGGGAGGGGTCGGGGAGCTGTTTTTT.